The source of this T cell receptor (beta chain) is a study of cytomegalovirus exposure and HLA in healthy donors. V shed 4 bases and J shed 6 bases, with 12 bases lying between them. From germline, CDR1 is SQVTM and CDR2 ANQGSEA. This CDR3 contains 13 residues. Study results and limitations: Over 150 TCR beta chains were listed as cytomegalovirus-associated. In an earlier analysis, most TCR beta V segments were productive about 87% or about 30% of the time.

Remarks on this clone: The antigen remains unidentified.

The PCR ran on 60 Vbeta and 13 Jbeta primers. As originally analysed: A follow-up analysis tallied around 80 million unique TCR beta chains, roughly 10 million shared. The data were produced by immunoSEQ multiplex PCR, yet TCRdb's version contains in-frame clones alone and is incomplete. V and J calls and clone size follow that table, whereas D and trimming were derived from the DNA. In total, the table holds 150,000 or so clones. This chain joins TRBV29-1 and TRBJ2-2; no reliable D call. The clonotype originates from a man younger than 35 in good health and CMV-seronegative. Material: PBMCs. CDR3 in amino acids: CSVVHYDPGELFF. CDR3 nucleotides: TGCAGCGTTGTGCACTATGACCCCGGGGAGCTGTTTTTT.